A selection of T cell receptor beta chains follows, all from one sample in a study of T cell responses to AZD1222 COVID-19 vaccine. The repertoire was sequenced with immunoSEQ multiplex PCR; TCRdb's copy has only in-frame clones and lacks some. The sample carries about 140,000 clones, 70% to 90% recorded once. The material sequenced was peripheral blood, taken on day 0 of AZD1222 vaccination. The receptor source for this set is an adult in good health. The CDR3 runs from the conserved cysteine through the conserved F or W. The D gene is left open where the match is weak. Some rows have no size entry. The others give once, few or many, or a class for an expanded clone.

D gene	clone size	V gene	J gene	CDR3 length	CDR3 protein	CDR3 DNA
-	-	TRBV30	TRBJ1-2	12	CAWDVGIYGYTF	TGTGCCTGGGACGTGGGGATCTATGGCTACACCTTC
-	few	TRBV11-2	TRBJ1-2	14	CASSSIQGTYGYTF	TGTGCCAGCAGCTCTATACAGGGAACGTATGGCTACACCTTC
TRBD2	-	TRBV6-2/TRBV6-3	TRBJ2-3	17	CASSYTVLAGGPDTQYF	TGTGCCAGCAGTTATACTGTTCTAGCGGGAGGCCCAGATACGCAGTATTTT
-	-	TRBV29-1	TRBJ1-2	14	CSVEYWGNSYGYTF	TGCAGCGTTGAATATTGGGGGAATTCCTATGGCTACACCTTC
-	-	TRBV12-3/TRBV12-4	TRBJ2-3	13	CASSPRAADTQYF	TGTGCCAGCAGTCCCAGGGCGGCAGATACGCAGTATTTT
-	-	TRBV5-1	TRBJ2-1	15	CASSLEAGTYNEQFF	TGCGCCAGCAGCTTGGAGGCGGGTACCTACAATGAGCAGTTCTTC
-	-	TRBV2	TRBJ2-7	10	CGCGPYEQYF	TGTGGATGCGGACCGTACGAGCAGTACTTC
-	once	TRBV7-9	TRBJ2-1	14	CASSLASLYNEQFF	TGTGCCAGCAGCTTAGCTAGCCTCTACAATGAGCAGTTCTTC
TRBD1	-	TRBV9	TRBJ1-2	13	CASSAGQAYGYTF	TGTGCCAGCAGCGCGGGACAGGCCTATGGCTACACCTTC
TRBD1	-	TRBV3-1/TRBV3-2	TRBJ1-1	16	CASSQRTGRMNTEAFF	TGTGCCAGCAGCCAAAGGACAGGCCGCATGAACACTGAAGCTTTCTTT
TRBD2	-	TRBV19	TRBJ2-2	16	CASSILAGIDTGELFF	TGTGCCAGTAGTATACTAGCGGGAATCGACACCGGGGAGCTGTTTTTT
-	-	TRBV4-3	TRBJ2-1	14	CASSQDGTTNQQFF	TGCGCCAGCAGCCAAGACGGGACCACCAATCAGCAGTTCTTC
-	-	TRBV5-5	TRBJ2-7	14	CASSDREGDLAQYF	TGTGCCAGCTCCGACAGAGAGGGGGACCTCGCGCAGTACTTC
TRBD1	once	TRBV30	TRBJ2-1	14	CAWSVGGQGDEQFF	TGTGCCTGGAGTGTAGGAGGACAGGGTGATGAGCAGTTCTTC
-	-	TRBV30	TRBJ1-5	14	CAWQQDSSNQPQHF	TGTGCCTGGCAACAGGACAGTAGCAATCAGCCCCAGCATTTT
-	-	TRBV27	TRBJ1-5	15	CASRGGVGRHQPQHF	TGTGCCAGCCGAGGGGGGGTAGGTAGGCATCAGCCCCAGCATTTT
-	-	TRBV6-5	TRBJ1-6	15	CASSYRGVYNSPLHF	TGTGCCAGCAGTTACCGAGGGGTTTATAATTCACCCCTCCACTTT
TRBD2	-	TRBV5-4	TRBJ2-3	14	CASSLEAGRDTQYF	TGTGCCAGCAGCTTGGAAGCCGGGAGGGATACGCAGTATTTT
TRBD1	-	TRBV30	TRBJ2-3	14	CAGDLTGNTDTQYF	TGTGCCGGTGACTTGACAGGGAACACAGATACGCAGTATTTT
-	-	TRBV28	TRBJ2-7	16	CASSSRGALGSYEQYF	TGTGCCAGCAGCTCCCGGGGAGCCCTAGGGTCCTACGAGCAGTACTTC
-	-	TRBV30	TRBJ1-1	13	CAWSLTQNTEAFF	TGTGCCTGGAGCCTGACACAAAACACTGAAGCTTTCTTT
-	-	TRBV30	TRBJ1-5	13	CAWSSSSNQPQHF	TGTGCCTGGAGTTCCAGTAGCAATCAGCCCCAGCATTTT
-	once	TRBV6-2/TRBV6-3	TRBJ2-7	15	CASSYHWGAPYEQYF	TGTGCCAGCAGTTACCATTGGGGGGCCCCCTACGAGCAGTACTTC
-	once	TRBV11-2	TRBJ2-3	14	CASSHPPQTDTQYF	TGTGCCAGCAGCCATCCCCCACAGACAGATACGCAGTATTTT
-	-	TRBV14	TRBJ1-2	12	CASSHTADGYTF	TGTGCCAGCAGCCATACGGCCGATGGCTACACCTTC
-	-	TRBV15	TRBJ1-1	12	CATSFGGREAFF	TGTGCCACCAGCTTCGGGGGCAGGGAAGCTTTCTTT
-	-	TRBV5-1	TRBJ1-5	16	CASSIDPGVGNQPQHF	TGCGCCAGCAGCATTGATCCAGGGGTGGGCAATCAGCCCCAGCATTTT
-	-	TRBV4-3	TRBJ1-6	13	CASSQGPAGSLHF	TGCGCCAGCAGCCAAGGTCCTGCGGGATCCCTCCACTTT
-	-	TRBV4-2	TRBJ1-1	15	CASSQSAGLFSEAFF	TGTGCCAGCAGCCAAAGCGCAGGGTTATTTTCTGAAGCTTTCTTT
-	few	TRBV19	TRBJ2-3	13	CASTHPSSDTQYF	TGTGCCAGTACGCACCCTTCCTCTGATACGCAGTATTTT
-	-	TRBV2	TRBJ1-5	13	CASTVGGNQPQHF	TGTGCCAGCACAGTAGGGGGTAATCAGCCCCAGCATTTT
TRBD1	-	TRBV5-6	TRBJ1-4	17	CASSLLTGDRHNEELFF	TGTGCCAGCAGCTTGTTGACCGGGGACAGACACAATGAAGAACTGTTTTTT
-	-	TRBV7-6	TRBJ1-5	15	CASSLQGGSNQPQHF	TGTGCCAGCAGCTTACAGGGAGGGAGCAATCAGCCCCAGCATTTT
-	-	TRBV25-1	TRBJ2-5	14	CASSERLLQETQYF	TGTGCCAGCAGTGAAAGACTTCTCCAAGAGACCCAGTACTTC
-	-	TRBV27	TRBJ2-3	17	CASSDLLSGASTDTQYF	TGTGCCAGCAGTGATCTCCTCAGCGGTGCTAGCACAGATACGCAGTATTTT
-	-	TRBV5-4	TRBJ2-3	14	CASLEGGVTDTQYF	TGTGCCAGCCTGGAAGGCGGGGTCACAGATACGCAGTATTTT
-	-	TRBV7-9	TRBJ2-1	17	CASSLAWGREWGNEQFF	TGTGCCAGCAGCTTAGCCTGGGGGCGGGAGTGGGGCAATGAGCAGTTCTTC
-	once	TRBV15	TRBJ2-1	14	CATSRGGTLNEQFF	TGTGCCACCAGCAGAGGCGGGACGCTCAATGAGCAGTTCTTC
-	-	TRBV28	TRBJ2-3	11	CASSLRDTQYF	TGTGCCAGCAGTTTAAGGGATACGCAGTATTTT
-	-	TRBV29-1	TRBJ1-6	12	CSVGDSNSPLHF	TGCAGCGTGGGGGATAGTAATTCACCCCTCCACTTT
-	-	TRBV12-3/TRBV12-4	TRBJ1-6	12	CASSPGGQTLHF	TGTGCCAGCAGTCCCGGCGGGCAGACCCTCCACTTT
-	few	TRBV10-3	TRBJ2-7	13	CAISDGTNYEQYF	TGTGCCATCAGTGACGGGACGAATTACGAGCAGTACTTC
-	-	TRBV11-2	TRBJ2-1	15	CASSGRQAQDNEQFF	TGTGCCAGCAGCGGAAGACAGGCCCAGGACAATGAGCAGTTCTTC
-	-	TRBV9	TRBJ2-1	15	CASSQDGNTYNEQFF	TGTGCCAGCAGCCAGGACGGCAATACCTACAATGAGCAGTTCTTC
-	-	TRBV30	TRBJ1-5	14	CAWSHIGGRQPQHF	TGTGCCTGGAGCCACATAGGGGGGCGACAGCCCCAGCATTTT
-	-	TRBV4-1	TRBJ2-4	17	CASSQVGRGTAKNIQYF	TGCGCCAGCAGCCAAGTTGGGCGGGGCACGGCCAAAAACATTCAGTACTTC
TRBD2	-	TRBV19	TRBJ2-7	14	CASSIVAGGYEQYF	TGTGCCAGTAGTATAGTTGCGGGAGGGTACGAGCAGTACTTC
-	-	TRBV5-1	TRBJ1-6	14	CASSSGKLDSPLHF	TGCGCCAGCAGCTCAGGGAAATTGGATTCACCCCTCCACTTT
-	-	TRBV30	TRBJ1-1	10	CAWSQGEAFF	TGTGCCTGGTCACAGGGTGAAGCTTTCTTT
-	-	TRBV27	TRBJ2-7	14	CASSSPGNSREQYF	TGTGCCAGCAGTTCTCCTGGGAATTCTCGCGAGCAGTACTTC
-	-	TRBV10-1	TRBJ2-7	14	CASSRTGESDEQYF	TGCGCCAGCAGTAGGACGGGGGAGAGCGACGAGCAGTACTTC